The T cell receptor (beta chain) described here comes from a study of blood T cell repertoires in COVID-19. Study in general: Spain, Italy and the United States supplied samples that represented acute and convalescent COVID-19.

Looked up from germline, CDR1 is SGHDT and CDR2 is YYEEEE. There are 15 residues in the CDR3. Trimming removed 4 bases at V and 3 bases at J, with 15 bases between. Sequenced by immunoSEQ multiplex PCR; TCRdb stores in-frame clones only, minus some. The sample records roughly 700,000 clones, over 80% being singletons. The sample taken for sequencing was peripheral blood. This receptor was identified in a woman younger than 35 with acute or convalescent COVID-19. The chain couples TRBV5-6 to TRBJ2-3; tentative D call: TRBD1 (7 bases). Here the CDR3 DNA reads TGTGCCAGCAGCGTACAGGGGAGGAGGACAGATACGCAGTATTTT. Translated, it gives CASSVQGRRTDTQYF. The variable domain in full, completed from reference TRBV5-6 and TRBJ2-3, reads DAGVTQSPTHLIKTRGQQVTLRCSPKSGHDTVSWYQQALGQGPQFIFQYYEEEERQRGNFPDRFSGHQFPNYSSELNVNALLLGDSALYLCASSVQGRRTDTQYFGPGTRLTVL.